This T cell receptor (beta chain) was sequenced in a study of T cells after yellow fever vaccination. In TCRdb, the 5' RACE reads were re-called with MiXCR into one record per CDR3 protein. The sample records about 320,000 distinct CDR3 sequences, roughly 4.3% being singletons. This clonotype appeared a few times. Its antigen remains unidentified. Study conclusions and caveats: Contaminating bulk clonotypes could be abundant in FACS-sorted repertoires.

The CDR3 covers 15 residues. Per the germline V gene, CDR1 is LGHNT and CDR2 is FRNRAP. V gave up 4 bases and J gave up 3 bases; unmatched junction bases: 7. The receptor comes from a man between 18 and 29 years old who received the YFV17D yellow fever vaccine. This sample comprised PBMCs, obtained 15 days after the yellow fever booster vaccination. The chain has TRBV12-5 and TRBJ2-7, with 9 bases identical to TRBD1. The CDR3 coding sequence is TGTGCTAGTGGTTCACTGGACAGGGGATACTACGAGCAGTACTTC. It encodes CASGSLDRGYYEQYF.